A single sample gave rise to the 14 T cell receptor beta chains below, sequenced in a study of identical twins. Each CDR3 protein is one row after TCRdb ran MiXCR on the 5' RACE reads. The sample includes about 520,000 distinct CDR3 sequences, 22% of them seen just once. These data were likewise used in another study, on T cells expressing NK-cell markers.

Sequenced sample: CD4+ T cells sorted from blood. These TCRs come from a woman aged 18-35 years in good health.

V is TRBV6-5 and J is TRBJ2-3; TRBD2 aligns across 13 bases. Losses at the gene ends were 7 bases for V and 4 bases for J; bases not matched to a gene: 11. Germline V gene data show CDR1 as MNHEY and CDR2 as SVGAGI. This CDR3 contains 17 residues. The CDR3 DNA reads TGTGCCAGCAATTCACGGACTAGCGGGAGTCGCTCAGATACGCAGTATTTT. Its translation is CASNSRTSGSRSDTQYF.

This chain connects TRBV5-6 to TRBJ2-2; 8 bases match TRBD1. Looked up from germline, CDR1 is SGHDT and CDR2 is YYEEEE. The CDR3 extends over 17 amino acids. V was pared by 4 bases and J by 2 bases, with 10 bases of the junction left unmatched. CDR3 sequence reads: CASSPNGQGVNTGELFF. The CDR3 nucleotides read TGTGCCAGCAGCCCTAATGGACAGGGTGTTAACACCGGGGAGCTGTTTTTT.

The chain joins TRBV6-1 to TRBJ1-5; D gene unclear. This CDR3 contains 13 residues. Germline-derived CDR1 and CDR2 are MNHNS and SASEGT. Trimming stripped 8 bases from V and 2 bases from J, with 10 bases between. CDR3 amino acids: CASVISGNQPQHF. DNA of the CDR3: TGTGCCAGCGTCATAAGTGGCAATCAGCCCCAGCATTTT.

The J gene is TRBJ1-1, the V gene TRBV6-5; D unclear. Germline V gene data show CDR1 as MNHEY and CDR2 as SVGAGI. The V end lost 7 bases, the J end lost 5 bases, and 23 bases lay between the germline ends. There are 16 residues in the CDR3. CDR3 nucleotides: TGTGCCAGCACCAAGTACAACCCCAGACTTGGAACTGAAGCTTTCTTT. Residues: CASTKYNPRLGTEAFF.

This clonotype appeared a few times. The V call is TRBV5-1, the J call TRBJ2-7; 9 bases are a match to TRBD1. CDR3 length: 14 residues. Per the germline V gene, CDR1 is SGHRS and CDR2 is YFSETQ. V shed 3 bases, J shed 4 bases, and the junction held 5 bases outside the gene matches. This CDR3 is CASSWDRDVYEQYF. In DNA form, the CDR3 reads TGCGCCAGCAGCTGGGACAGGGATGTGTACGAGCAGTACTTC.

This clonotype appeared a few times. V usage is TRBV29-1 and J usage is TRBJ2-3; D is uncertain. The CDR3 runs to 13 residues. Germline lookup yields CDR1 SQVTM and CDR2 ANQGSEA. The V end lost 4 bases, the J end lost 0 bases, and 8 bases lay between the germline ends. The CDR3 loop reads CSVGGTSTDTQYF. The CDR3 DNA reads TGCAGCGTTGGAGGTACTAGCACAGATACGCAGTATTTT.

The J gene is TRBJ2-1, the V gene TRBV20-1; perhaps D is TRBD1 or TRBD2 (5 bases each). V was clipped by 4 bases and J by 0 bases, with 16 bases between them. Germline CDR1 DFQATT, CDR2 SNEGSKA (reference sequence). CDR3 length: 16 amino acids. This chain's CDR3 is CSAKNEGKGSYNEQFF. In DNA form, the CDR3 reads TGCAGTGCTAAGAACGAGGGGAAGGGCTCCTACAATGAGCAGTTCTTC.

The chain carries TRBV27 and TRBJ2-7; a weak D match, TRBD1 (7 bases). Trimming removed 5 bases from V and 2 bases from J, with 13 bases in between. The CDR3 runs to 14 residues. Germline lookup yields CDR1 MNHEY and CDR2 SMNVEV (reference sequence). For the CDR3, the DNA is TGTGCCAGCAGTGGCAGGGGGGTAACCTACGAGCAGTACTTC. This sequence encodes CASSGRGVTYEQYF.

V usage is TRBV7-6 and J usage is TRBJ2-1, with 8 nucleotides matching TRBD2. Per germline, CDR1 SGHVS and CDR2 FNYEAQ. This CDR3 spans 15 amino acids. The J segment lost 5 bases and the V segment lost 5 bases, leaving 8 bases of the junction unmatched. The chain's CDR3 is CASSRLGGVDNEQFF. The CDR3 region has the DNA TGTGCCAGCAGCCGTCTCGGGGGGGTAGACAATGAGCAGTTCTTC.

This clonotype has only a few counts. CDR3 amino acids: CASLSDRTRGNTIYF. In DNA, the CDR3 is TGTGCCAGCCTCTCGGACAGGACTCGAGGGAACACCATATATTTT. The V gene is TRBV2, the J gene TRBJ1-3; 7 bases line up with TRBD1. Trimming cost V 8 bases and J 7 bases; bases outside gene matches: 14. The CDR3 spans 15 residues. Germline CDR1 reads SNHLY; CDR2 reads FYNNEI.

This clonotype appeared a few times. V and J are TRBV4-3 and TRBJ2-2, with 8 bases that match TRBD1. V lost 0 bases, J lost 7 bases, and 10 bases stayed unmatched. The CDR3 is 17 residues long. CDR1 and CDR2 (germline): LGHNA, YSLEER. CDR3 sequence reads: CASSQEYGQGSGGELFF. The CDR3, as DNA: TGCGCCAGCAGCCAAGAGTATGGACAGGGTAGCGGCGGGGAGCTGTTTTTT.

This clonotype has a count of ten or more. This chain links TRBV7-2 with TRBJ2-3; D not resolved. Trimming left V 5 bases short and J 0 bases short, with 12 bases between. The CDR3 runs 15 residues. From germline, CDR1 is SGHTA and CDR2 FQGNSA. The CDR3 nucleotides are TGTGCCAGCAGCCGTCAACAGCGAAGCACAGATACGCAGTATTTT. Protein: CASSRQQRSTDTQYF. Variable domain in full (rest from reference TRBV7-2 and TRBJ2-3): GAGVSQSPSNKVTEKGKDVELRCDPISGHTALYWYRQSLGQGLEFLIYFQGNSAPDKSGLPSDRFSAERTGGSVSTLTIQRTQQEDSAVYLCASSRQQRSTDTQYFGPGTRLTVL.

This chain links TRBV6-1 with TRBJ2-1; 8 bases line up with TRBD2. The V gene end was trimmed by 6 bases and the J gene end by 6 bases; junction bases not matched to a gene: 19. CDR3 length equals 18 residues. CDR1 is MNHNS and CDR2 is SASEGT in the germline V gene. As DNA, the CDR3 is TGTGCCAGCAGGGGGTCAACGGTCTGGCGGGGGGATCCCAATGAGCAGTTCTTC. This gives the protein CASRGSTVWRGDPNEQFF.

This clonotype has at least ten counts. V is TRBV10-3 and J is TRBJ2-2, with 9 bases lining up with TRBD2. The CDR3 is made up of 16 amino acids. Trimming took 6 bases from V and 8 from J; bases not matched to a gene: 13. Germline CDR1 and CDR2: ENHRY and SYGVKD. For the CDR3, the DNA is TGTGCCATCAGCCCAACCGGGACTAGCCTCTCGGGGGAGCTGTTTTTT. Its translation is CAISPTGTSLSGELFF.